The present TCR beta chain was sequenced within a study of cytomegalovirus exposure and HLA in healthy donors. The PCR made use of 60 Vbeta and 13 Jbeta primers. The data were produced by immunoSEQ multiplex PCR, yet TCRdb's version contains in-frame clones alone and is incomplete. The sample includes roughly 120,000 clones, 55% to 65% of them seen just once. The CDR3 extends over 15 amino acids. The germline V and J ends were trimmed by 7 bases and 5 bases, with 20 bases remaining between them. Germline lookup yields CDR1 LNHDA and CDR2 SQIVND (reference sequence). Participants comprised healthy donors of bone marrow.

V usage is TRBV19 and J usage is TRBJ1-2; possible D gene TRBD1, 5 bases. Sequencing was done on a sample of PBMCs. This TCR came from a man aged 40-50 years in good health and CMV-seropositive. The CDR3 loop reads CASISTGPGMYGYTF. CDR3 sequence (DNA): TGTGCCAGTATCAGTACAGGCCCTGGGATGTATGGCTACACCTTC.